These T cell receptor beta chains were read from a single sample in a study of cytomegalovirus exposure and HLA in healthy donors. Assay: immunoSEQ multiplex PCR; the TCRdb copy retains only in-frame clones and omits some. The table shows about 120,000 clones, with about four fifths occurring only once. Sequenced input: PBMCs. The receptors derive from a woman younger than 35 in good health and CMV-seronegative. CDR3s include the opening cysteine and the closing phenylalanine or tryptophan. Fields, in order: CDR3 DNA, CDR3 protein, D gene, clone size, J gene, CDR3 length, V gene. D genes are given only for firm matches. The size of a clone is reported for some rows only, either as once, few or many, or as a class for expanded clones.

CDR3nt: TGTGCCAGCAGTGAAGACAGGGGGCTAGAGACCCAGTACTTC
CDR3aa: CASSEDRGLETQYF
d_gene: TRBD1
abundance: .
j_gene: TRBJ2-5
len: 14
v_gene: TRBV2

CDR3nt: TGTGCCAGCAGCTTAGTAAAGGGGGTGGGGACTGAAGCTTTCTTT
CDR3aa: CASSLVKGVGTEAFF
d_gene: .
abundance: .
j_gene: TRBJ1-1
len: 15
v_gene: TRBV7-9

CDR3nt: TGTGCCAGCACCGGACAGGGGCAAGAGACCCAGTACTTC
CDR3aa: CASTGQGQETQYF
d_gene: TRBD1
abundance: .
j_gene: TRBJ2-5
len: 13
v_gene: TRBV5-4

CDR3nt: TGTGCCAGCAGCGCGGAGGAGAGCTCCTACAATGAGCAGTTCTTC
CDR3aa: CASSAEESSYNEQFF
d_gene: .
abundance: few
j_gene: TRBJ2-1
len: 15
v_gene: TRBV9

CDR3nt: TGTGCCACTCACCCGGGACAGGGACGGGCAGATACGCAGTATTTT
CDR3aa: CATHPGQGRADTQYF
d_gene: TRBD1
abundance: .
j_gene: TRBJ2-3
len: 15
v_gene: TRBV6-4

CDR3nt: TGTGCCAGCAGCCCAAATGGGGGGTATGAGACCCAGTACTTC
CDR3aa: CASSPNGGYETQYF
d_gene: .
abundance: few
j_gene: TRBJ2-5
len: 14
v_gene: TRBV7-2

CDR3nt: TGCGCCAGCAGCCAAGTAAGTGCGGGCGAGCAGTACTTC
CDR3aa: CASSQVSAGEQYF
d_gene: .
abundance: once
j_gene: TRBJ2-7
len: 13
v_gene: TRBV4-1

CDR3nt: TGTGCCAGCAGCCAACGGGACAGGGCCTTGGGCGGCTACACCTTC
CDR3aa: CASSQRDRALGGYTF
d_gene: TRBD1
abundance: .
j_gene: TRBJ1-2
len: 15
v_gene: TRBV14

CDR3nt: TGTGCCAGCAGTTTCCTCGGGGGTAGAAACACCATATATTTT
CDR3aa: CASSFLGGRNTIYF
d_gene: .
abundance: .
j_gene: TRBJ1-3
len: 14
v_gene: TRBV28

CDR3nt: TGTGCCAGCAGCTTGGGAGGGGGTTCGCCACCCCTCCACTTT
CDR3aa: CASSLGGGSPPLHF
d_gene: .
abundance: few
j_gene: TRBJ1-6
len: 14
v_gene: TRBV5-6

CDR3nt: TGTGCCCTAAGCAAGAACTATGGCTACACCTTC
CDR3aa: CALSKNYGYTF
d_gene: .
abundance: .
j_gene: TRBJ1-2
len: 11
v_gene: TRBV2

CDR3nt: TGTGCCAGCAGTTGGACAGACACAGATACGCAGTATTTT
CDR3aa: CASSWTDTDTQYF
d_gene: .
abundance: .
j_gene: TRBJ2-3
len: 13
v_gene: TRBV6-5

CDR3nt: TGTGCCAGCAGCCGAAGCAGCGGGGTCATGAACACTGAAGCTTTCTTT
CDR3aa: CASSRSSGVMNTEAFF
d_gene: .
abundance: .
j_gene: TRBJ1-1
len: 16
v_gene: TRBV11-2

CDR3nt: TGTGCCAGCAGCTCCTATAGCGGGAGCTCCTACAATGAGCAGTTCTTC
CDR3aa: CASSSYSGSSYNEQFF
d_gene: TRBD2
abundance: .
j_gene: TRBJ2-1
len: 16
v_gene: TRBV14

CDR3nt: TGTGCCTGGAGTACTCGAACAGGGAATTCACCCCTCCACTTT
CDR3aa: CAWSTRTGNSPLHF
d_gene: .
abundance: .
j_gene: TRBJ1-6
len: 14
v_gene: TRBV30

CDR3nt: TGTGCCAGCAGTGGGACAGGGAATCAGCCCCAGCATTTT
CDR3aa: CASSGTGNQPQHF
d_gene: TRBD1
abundance: .
j_gene: TRBJ1-5
len: 13
v_gene: TRBV28

CDR3nt: TGTGCCAGCAGTACACAGGGCCTGGTGGGGACCCAGTACTTC
CDR3aa: CASSTQGLVGTQYF
d_gene: .
abundance: .
j_gene: TRBJ2-5
len: 14
v_gene: TRBV6-5

CDR3nt: TGTGCCAGCAGTGAAGGACAGGGAGGCAATCAGCCCCAGCATTTT
CDR3aa: CASSEGQGGNQPQHF
d_gene: TRBD1
abundance: .
j_gene: TRBJ1-5
len: 15
v_gene: TRBV2

CDR3nt: TGTGCCAGCAGGGGGACAATAGACACCGGGGAGCTGTTTTTT
CDR3aa: CASRGTIDTGELFF
d_gene: .
abundance: .
j_gene: TRBJ2-2
len: 14
v_gene: TRBV6-5

CDR3nt: TGTGCCAGCACGAAGGGATATGGGGGGACTGAAGCTTTCTTT
CDR3aa: CASTKGYGGTEAFF
d_gene: .
abundance: .
j_gene: TRBJ1-1
len: 14
v_gene: TRBV6-1

CDR3nt: TGTGCCAGTAGCCGGGGGGTTTACACAGATACGCAGTATTTT
CDR3aa: CASSRGVYTDTQYF
d_gene: TRBD2
abundance: .
j_gene: TRBJ2-3
len: 14
v_gene: TRBV19

CDR3nt: TGCGCCAGCAGCGGGGACAGCTACAATGAGCAGTTCTTC
CDR3aa: CASSGDSYNEQFF
d_gene: TRBD1
abundance: few
j_gene: TRBJ2-1
len: 13
v_gene: TRBV5-1

CDR3nt: TGCGCCAGCAGCCCGGGGCTAGCGGGGGGGTGGGGGGAGACCCAGTACTTC
CDR3aa: CASSPGLAGGWGETQYF
d_gene: TRBD2
abundance: .
j_gene: TRBJ2-5
len: 17
v_gene: TRBV4-1

CDR3nt: TGTGCCAGCAGCGGGGACAGGGGCGAAGCTTTCTTT
CDR3aa: CASSGDRGEAFF
d_gene: TRBD1
abundance: .
j_gene: TRBJ1-1
len: 12
v_gene: TRBV9